The clone carrying this TCR beta chain turned up a few times. This entry is derived from a study of blood T cells in healthy people across ages. The authors ran a second PCR of 7 to 11 cycles using a sample-barcoded 5' primer and a J-beta primer mix. Each CDR3 protein is one row after TCRdb ran MiXCR on the 5' RACE reads. The sample comprises some 700,000 distinct CDR3 sequences, roughly 20% of which are singletons, and around a fifth rests with the top ten. The sample consisted of blood. This receptor was taken from a man aged 70 or older in good health.

CDR3 sequence: CASSSSERQPQHF. The DNA of the CDR3 is TGTGCCAGCAGTTCCTCGGAGCGACAGCCCCAGCATTTT. The V call is TRBV12-3 or TRBV12-4, the J call TRBJ1-5; D unresolved. V was cut by 4 bases and J by 7 bases, with 11 bases left in between. The CDR3 is 13 amino acids.